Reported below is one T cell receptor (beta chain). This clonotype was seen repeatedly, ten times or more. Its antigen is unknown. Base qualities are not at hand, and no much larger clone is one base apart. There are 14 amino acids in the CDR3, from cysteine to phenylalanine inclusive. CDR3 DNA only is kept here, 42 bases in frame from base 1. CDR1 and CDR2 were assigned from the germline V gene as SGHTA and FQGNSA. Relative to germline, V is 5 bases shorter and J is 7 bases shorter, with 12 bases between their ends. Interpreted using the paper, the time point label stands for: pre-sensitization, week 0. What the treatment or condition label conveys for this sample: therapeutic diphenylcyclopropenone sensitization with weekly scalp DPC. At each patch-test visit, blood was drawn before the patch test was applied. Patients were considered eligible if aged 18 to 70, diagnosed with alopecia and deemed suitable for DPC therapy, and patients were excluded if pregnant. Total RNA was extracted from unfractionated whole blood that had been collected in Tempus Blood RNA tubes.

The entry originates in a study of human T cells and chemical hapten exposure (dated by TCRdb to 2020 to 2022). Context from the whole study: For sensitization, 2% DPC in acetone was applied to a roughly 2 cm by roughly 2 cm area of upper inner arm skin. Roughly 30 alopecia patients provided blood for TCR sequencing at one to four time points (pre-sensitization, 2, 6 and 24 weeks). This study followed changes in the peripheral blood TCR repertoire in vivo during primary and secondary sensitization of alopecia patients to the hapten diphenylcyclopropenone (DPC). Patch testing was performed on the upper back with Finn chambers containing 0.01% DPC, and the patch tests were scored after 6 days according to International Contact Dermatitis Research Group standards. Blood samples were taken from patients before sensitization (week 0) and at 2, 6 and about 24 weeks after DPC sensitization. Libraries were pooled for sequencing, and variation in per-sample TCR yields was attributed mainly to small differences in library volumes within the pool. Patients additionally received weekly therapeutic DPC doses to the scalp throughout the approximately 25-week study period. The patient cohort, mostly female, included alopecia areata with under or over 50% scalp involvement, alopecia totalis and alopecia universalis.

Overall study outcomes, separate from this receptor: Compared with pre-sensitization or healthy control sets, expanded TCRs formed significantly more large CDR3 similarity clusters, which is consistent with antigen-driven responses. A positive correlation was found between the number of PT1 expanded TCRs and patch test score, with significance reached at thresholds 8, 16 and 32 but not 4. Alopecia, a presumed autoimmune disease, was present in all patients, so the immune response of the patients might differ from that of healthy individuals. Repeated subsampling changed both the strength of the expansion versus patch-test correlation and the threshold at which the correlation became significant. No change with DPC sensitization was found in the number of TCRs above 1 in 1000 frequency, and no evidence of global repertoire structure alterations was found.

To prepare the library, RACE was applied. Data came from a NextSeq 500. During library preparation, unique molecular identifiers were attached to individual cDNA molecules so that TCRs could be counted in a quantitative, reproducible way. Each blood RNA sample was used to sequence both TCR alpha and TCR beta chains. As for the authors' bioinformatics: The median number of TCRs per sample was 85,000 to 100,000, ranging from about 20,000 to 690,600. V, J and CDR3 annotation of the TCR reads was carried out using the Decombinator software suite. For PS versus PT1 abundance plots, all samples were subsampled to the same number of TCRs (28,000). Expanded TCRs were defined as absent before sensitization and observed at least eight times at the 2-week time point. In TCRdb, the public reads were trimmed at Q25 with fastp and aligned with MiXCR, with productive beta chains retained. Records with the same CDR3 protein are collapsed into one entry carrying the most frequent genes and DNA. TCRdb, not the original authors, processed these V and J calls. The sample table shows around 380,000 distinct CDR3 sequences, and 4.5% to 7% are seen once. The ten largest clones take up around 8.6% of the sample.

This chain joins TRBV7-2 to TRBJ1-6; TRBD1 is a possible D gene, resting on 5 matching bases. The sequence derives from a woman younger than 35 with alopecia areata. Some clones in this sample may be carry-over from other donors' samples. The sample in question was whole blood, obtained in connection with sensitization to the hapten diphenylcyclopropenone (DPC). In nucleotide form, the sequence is TGTGCCAGCAGCCAGGGAAGGGAGAATTCACCCCTCCACTTT. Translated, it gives CASSQGRENSPLHF.